A single sample gave rise to the 28 T cell receptor beta chains below, sequenced in a study of OX40 agonist ivuxolimab in advanced cancers. Using immunoSEQ multiplex PCR, the repertoire was profiled, and TCRdb retains in-frame clones only, with some absent. Of approximately 70,000 clones listed, roughly 85% are singletons. Source: CD4+ or CD8+ T cells sorted from blood, taken in a trial of the OX40 agonist ivuxolimab. These receptors were obtained from an adult with an advanced solid tumor such as melanoma, head and neck, liver or kidney cancer.

The chain combines TRBV10-3 with TRBJ1-2, with TRBD1 matching 7 bases. With V trimmed by 6 bases and J by 4 bases, 5 bases remained unmatched. Germline loops: CDR1 ENHRY, CDR2 SYGVKD. This CDR3 spans 13 amino acids. CDR3 residues: CAIRDRTVYGYTF. CDR3 sequence (DNA): TGTGCCATCAGGGACAGGACCGTCTATGGCTACACCTTC.

This rearrangement joins TRBV15 to TRBJ2-5, with TRBD1 as a possible D gene (5 bases). Germline CDR1 reads LNHNV; CDR2 reads YYDKDF (reference sequence). The CDR3 is made up of 14 amino acids. Trimming shortened V by 1 base and J by 1 base, and 7 bases separated the two germline ends. The CDR3 loop is CATSRVGPQETQYF. In nucleotides, the CDR3 is TGTGCCACCAGCAGAGTGGGGCCCCAAGAGACCCAGTACTTC.

The V gene is TRBV7-3, the J gene TRBJ2-2; 8 bases agree with TRBD1. Germline V gene lookup returns CDR1 SGHTA and CDR2 FQGTGA. The CDR3 spans 15 residues. After removal of 5 bases from V and 4 bases from J, the junction contained 6 bases not matched to a gene. The CDR3 spells CASSPDRGFTGELFF. CDR3 coding DNA: TGTGCCAGCAGCCCAGACAGGGGTTTCACCGGGGAGCTGTTTTTT.

This clone appeared a single time. This sequence joins TRBV7-9 and TRBJ2-3; the D gene is possibly TRBD1 (6 bases). With 7 bases removed from V and 6 bases from J, the gap between germline ends came to 23 bases. The CDR3 runs to 16 residues. Germline V gene data show CDR1 as SEHNR and CDR2 as FQNEAQ (reference sequence). The CDR3 DNA reads as TGTGCCAGCACCCCCATGGACAGCACCGGTACCGATACGCAGTATTTT. Protein: CASTPMDSTGTDTQYF. Full variable domain (missing parts from reference TRBV7-9 and TRBJ2-3): DTGVSQNPRHKITKRGQNVTFRCDPISEHNRLYWYRQTLGQGPEFLTYFQNEAQLEKSRLLSDRFSAERPKGSFSTLEIQRTEQGDSAMYLCASTPMDSTGTDTQYFGPGTRLTVL.

Here the CDR3 reads CASSFALLVGYTF. DNA of the CDR3: TGTGCCAGCAGTTTTGCCCTCCTGGTAGGCTACACCTTC. The V and J genes are TRBV28 and TRBJ1-2; D unresolved. V was pared by 3 bases and J by 8 bases, with 13 bases between. From germline, CDR1 is MDHEN and CDR2 SYDVKM. CDR3 size: 13 residues.

The rearrangement joins TRBV2 to TRBJ2-1; D not certain. CDR3 length equals 11 residues. The germline gives CDR1 SNHLY, CDR2 FYNNEI. The V and J ends lost 8 bases and 7 bases respectively, with 9 bases between them. CDR3 amino acids: CASSTRNEQFF. The CDR3 region has the DNA TGTGCCAGCTCAACCAGAAATGAGCAGTTCTTC.

The J gene is TRBJ2-1, the V gene TRBV5-4, with 7 nucleotides matching TRBD1. The J segment lost 7 bases and the V segment lost 2 bases, leaving 6 bases of the junction unmatched. This CDR3 has 14 amino acids. From germline, CDR1 is SGHNT and CDR2 YYREEE (reference sequence). The CDR3 spells CASSFYQGVNEQFF. The CDR3 nucleotides are TGTGCCAGCAGCTTTTATCAGGGGGTGAATGAGCAGTTCTTC.

The chain links TRBV6-6 to TRBJ1-2; D is unclear. The CDR3 spans 12 residues. Trimming took 8 bases from V and 1 from J, leaving 8 bases between them. Germline V gene lookup returns CDR1 MNHNY and CDR2 SVGAGI (reference sequence). The CDR3 nucleotides read TGTGCCAGCGGTGGGGATAACTATGGCTACACCTTC. Translation gives CASGGDNYGYTF.

V and J are TRBV6-1 and TRBJ1-2, with 7 nucleotides matching TRBD1. Trimming at V came to 5 bases and at J to 4 bases, leaving 4 bases not matched to a gene. The CDR3 sequence is 13 residues long. In germline, CDR1 is MNHNS, CDR2 SASEGT. CDR3 nucleotides: TGTGCCAGCAGTTCGACAGGGCCCTATGGCTACACCTTC. Protein product: CASSSTGPYGYTF.

This clone was counted a few times. The chain links TRBV4-1 to TRBJ1-2; D call uncertain. Between the trimmed V and J ends, which lost 1 base and 7 bases, there was a span of 10 bases. The length of the CDR3 is 13 residues. In germline, CDR1 is MGHRA, CDR2 YSYEKL. The CDR3 region is CASSQGPDAGYTF. The CDR3 nucleotides are TGCGCCAGCAGCCAAGGGCCAGATGCTGGCTACACCTTC.

This clone has only a few counts. The junction departs from germline at one end; a sequencing error may be responsible. J is TRBJ1-3 and V is TRBV5-8, with D possibly TRBD1 on 6 matching bases. Per germline, CDR1 SGHTS and CDR2 YDEGEE. The CDR3 runs to 16 residues. The DNA of the CDR3 is TGCGCGTCTTCCACGGGGGCTAGCGGCTCTGGAAACACCATATATTTT. It translates to CASSTGASGSGNTIYF.

J is TRBJ2-3 and V is TRBV7-2, with 7 bases aligning to TRBD2. CDR3 length: 14 amino acids. Germline trimming cut 1 base from V and 5 bases from J; bases unmatched to any gene: 3. The germline CDR1 and CDR2 sequences are SGHTA and FQGNSA. CDR3: CASSLDAGVDTQYF. The CDR3 DNA reads TGTGCCAGCAGCTTAGACGCGGGAGTAGATACGCAGTATTTT. Full variable domain (rest looked up from reference TRBV7-2 and TRBJ2-3): GAGVSQSPSNKVTEKGKDVELRCDPISGHTALYWYRQSLGQGLEFLIYFQGNSAPDKSGLPSDRFSAERTGGSVSTLTIQRTQQEDSAVYLCASSLDAGVDTQYFGPGTRLTVL.

In this sample, this clone turned up a few times. The rearrangement joins TRBV6-5 to TRBJ2-7, with 10 bases identical to TRBD1. Trimming removed 4 bases from V and 4 bases from J; junction bases left unmatched: 4. The germline CDR1 and CDR2 sequences are MNHEY and SVGAGI. The length of the CDR3 is 14 residues. The CDR3 here is CASSFRDRGYEQYF. Here the CDR3 DNA reads TGTGCCAGCAGTTTCCGGGACAGGGGTTACGAGCAGTACTTC.

The rearrangement links TRBV5-1 to TRBJ1-1, with 10 bases identical to TRBD1. The ends lost 3 bases at V and 1 base at J; junction bases unmatched: 12. This CDR3 is built from 18 residues. CDR1 and CDR2 (germline): SGHRS, YFSETQ. Here the CDR3 DNA reads TGCGCCAGCAGCTCGAGACAGGGGGCGGCTTTAAGGAACACTGAAGCTTTCTTT. Translated: CASSSRQGAALRNTEAFF.

This clone was counted a few times. The chain joins TRBV19 to TRBJ2-6; TRBD2 might be the D (7 bases). Germline V gene lookup returns CDR1 LNHDA and CDR2 SQIVND (reference sequence). The CDR3 contains 19 residues. Trimming removed 3 bases at V and 2 bases at J, with 20 bases between. CDR3 DNA sequence: TGTGCCAGTAGTATCAAACGACCGGGGGGCATAGCTGGGGCCAACGTCCTGACTTTC. Amino acid sequence: CASSIKRPGGIAGANVLTF.

The J gene is TRBJ1-2, the V gene TRBV2; unclear D gene. The CDR3 runs 14 residues. With 7 bases removed from V and 4 bases from J, the gap between germline ends came to 16 bases. CDR1 and CDR2 from the germline V gene are SNHLY and FYNNEI. The chain's CDR3 is CASNYQEVSYGYTF. DNA for the CDR3: TGTGCCAGCAATTATCAGGAAGTCTCCTATGGCTACACCTTC.

This chain links TRBV28 with TRBJ2-1; the match to TRBD2 covers 8 bases. The CDR3 has 16 residues. CDR1 is MDHEN, CDR2 SYDVKM, per germline. J lost 0 bases, V lost 6 bases, and 7 bases had no gene match. The CDR3 DNA sequence: TGTGCCAGCAGACTTAACGGACTAGCCTCCTACAATGAGCAGTTCTTC. Its protein product is CASRLNGLASYNEQFF.

V usage is TRBV11-2 and J usage is TRBJ1-6; D possibly corresponds to TRBD1 (5 bases). Trimming took 5 bases from V and 8 from J, leaving 13 bases between them. CDR3 size: 14 residues. Germline-derived CDR1 and CDR2 are SGHAT and FQNNGV. For the CDR3, the DNA is TGTGCCAGCAGCCCCGGGACTTGGGATTCACCCCTCCACTTT. Translation: CASSPGTWDSPLHF.

The genes are TRBV4-2 and TRBJ1-1; unclear D gene. V lost 5 bases and J lost 1, with 11 bases in between. CDR3 length: 14 residues. The germline V gene has CDR1 LGHNA and CDR2 YNFKEQ. The CDR3 sequence: CASSLRPTNTEAFF. The CDR3 region has the DNA TGTGCCAGCAGCTTGAGACCGACGAACACTGAAGCTTTCTTT.

The chain has TRBV21-1 and TRBJ1-6; the table assigns TRBD1, which was not confirmed against the DNA. TRBV21-1 is termed a pseudogene. This CDR3 has 17 residues. The CDR3 coding sequence is TGTGCCAGCAGCAAAGCAGGCAGGGCGGAAGATAATTCACCCCTCCACTTT. It yields the protein CASSKAGRAEDNSPLHF.

The sample holds one count of this clone. The rearrangement uses TRBV28 and TRBJ2-5, with D possibly called TRBD1 or TRBD2 (5 bases each). The germline V gene encodes CDR1 MDHEN and CDR2 SYDVKM. The CDR3 extends over 13 amino acids. With 5 bases removed from V and 3 bases from J, the gap between germline ends came to 10 bases. CDR3 bases: TGTGCCAGCAGTAGGGGAGTGGAAGAGACCCAGTACTTC. This encodes CASSRGVEETQYF. The whole variable domain, remainder taken from reference TRBV28 and TRBJ2-5, is DVKVTQSSRYLVKRTGEKVFLECVQDMDHENMFWYRQDPGLGLRLIYFSYDVKMKEKGDIPEGYSVSREKKERFSLILESASTNQTSMYLCASSRGVEETQYFGPGTRLLVL.

The V gene is TRBV5-4, the J gene TRBJ2-3; D might be TRBD2 (5 bases). CDR3 length: 14 amino acids. V lost 3 bases, J lost 2 bases, and 10 bases lay in between. Germline V CDR1 and CDR2: SGHNT, YYREEE (reference sequence). CDR3 nucleotides: TGTGCCAGCAGCTCCATAGCGTACACAGATACGCAGTATTTT. It encodes CASSSIAYTDTQYF.

This clone has only one observation. The V gene is TRBV27, the J gene TRBJ1-5; no clear D. Looked up from germline, CDR1 is MNHEY and CDR2 is SMNVEV (reference sequence). V lost 0 bases to trimming and J lost 3 bases, with 15 bases between them. The CDR3 sequence is 17 residues long. The CDR3 coding sequence is TGTGCCAGCAGTTTATCTATACAGACCTATACCAATCAGCCCCAGCATTTT. Its translation: CASSLSIQTYTNQPQHF.

This sequence joins TRBV9 and TRBJ2-2, with D tentatively TRBD1 or TRBD2 (5 bases each). Germline lookup yields CDR1 SGDLS and CDR2 YYNGEE. The CDR3 totals 15 residues. V lost 0 bases to trimming and J lost 5 bases, with 11 bases between them. DNA of the CDR3: TGTGCCAGCAGCGTAGTAGGGGACGGTACCGGGGAGCTGTTTTTT. Its translation: CASSVVGDGTGELFF.

The chain carries TRBV27 and TRBJ1-2; 8 bases line up with TRBD1. CDR3 length: 14 amino acids. Germline lookup yields CDR1 MNHEY and CDR2 SMNVEV (reference sequence). V shed 5 bases and J 4 bases; nucleotides not matched to a gene: 6. The CDR3: CASSPRTGLYGYTF. The CDR3 region has the DNA TGTGCCAGCAGTCCCCGGACAGGGCTCTATGGCTACACCTTC.

This chain uses TRBV28 with TRBJ1-5; D call uncertain. Between the trimmed V and J ends, which lost 5 bases and 1 base, there was a span of 3 bases. This CDR3 spans 12 amino acids. Germline CDR1 MDHEN, CDR2 SYDVKM. The CDR3 sequence is CASSRSNQPQHF. The CDR3 bases are TGTGCCAGCAGTCGCAGCAATCAGCCCCAGCATTTT.

The rearrangement uses TRBV10-3 and TRBJ1-4, with a tentative D call TRBD1 (6 bases). Trimming shortened V by 8 bases and J by 3 bases, and 10 bases separated the two germline ends. The CDR3 runs 13 residues. Germline V gene lookup returns CDR1 ENHRY and CDR2 SYGVKD. The CDR3 DNA reads TGTGCCATCCGACAGGATCCTAATGAAAAACTGTTTTTT. Translation: CAIRQDPNEKLFF.

The chain joins TRBV19 to TRBJ2-7; D is possibly TRBD1 (6 bases). Germline V gene data show CDR1 as LNHDA and CDR2 as SQIVND (reference sequence). CDR3 length: 13 residues. Trimming stripped 9 bases from V and 0 bases from J, with 12 bases between. The CDR3 DNA is TGTGCCAGCAGGACAGCTAGCTCCTACGAGCAGTACTTC. Residues: CASRTASSYEQYF.